The 30 T cell receptor beta chains given below trace back to one sample, sequenced in a study of shared clonotypes between healthy human individuals. Assay: immunoSEQ multiplex PCR; the TCRdb copy retains only in-frame clones and omits some. This table has about 500,000 clones, more than 70% appearing once. Input material: PBMCs. All receptors derive from a middle-aged woman in good health. Some clones in this sample may be carry-over from other donors' samples.

This clone was detected ten times or more. Other nucleotide sequences in the sample specify the same CDR3. V usage is TRBV29-1 and J usage is TRBJ1-5; 9 bases match TRBD1. With V trimmed by 6 bases and J by 4 bases, 1 base remained unmatched. The CDR3 sequence is 12 residues long. The germline V gene has CDR1 SQVTM and CDR2 ANQGSEA. The CDR3 DNA reads TGCAGCGTAGGACAGGGGAATCAGCCCCAGCATTTT. Translation: CSVGQGNQPQHF.

The chain recombines TRBV16 with TRBJ1-4; 10 bases line up with TRBD1. Per the germline V gene, CDR1 is KGHSY and CDR2 is FQNENV. V lost 5 bases and J lost 6; bases outside the gene matches: 6. This CDR3 has 15 amino acids. The CDR3 sequence is CASSERGQGYEKLFF. The CDR3 DNA is TGTGCCAGCAGCGAAAGGGGACAGGGGTATGAAAAACTGTTTTTT.

This clone occurred a few times. The chain is built from TRBV4-2 and TRBJ1-4; 9 nucleotides line up with TRBD1. Germline lookup yields CDR1 LGHNA and CDR2 YNFKEQ. J gave up 8 bases and V 3 bases, and 13 bases lay outside the gene matches. The CDR3 has 17 residues. The CDR3 sequence: CASSQGTGRALREKLFF. The CDR3 bases are TGTGCCAGCAGCCAGGGGACAGGGAGGGCCCTTAGGGAAAAACTGTTTTTT.

Turning to this clone: Other nucleotide sequences from this sample produce the same CDR3. The rearrangement links TRBV30 to TRBJ1-5; no definite D call. The CDR3 has 13 residues. V was clipped by 1 base and J by 2 bases, with 6 bases between them. CDR1 is GTSNPN and CDR2 is SVGIG in the germline V gene (reference sequence). CDR3 bases: TGTGCCTGGAGTGGCGGGGGCAATCAGCCCCAGCATTTT. Translation gives CAWSGGGNQPQHF.

The chain recombines TRBV6-1 with TRBJ2-7; D is possibly TRBD2 (5 bases). Germline assignment: CDR1 MNHNS and CDR2 SASEGT. The CDR3 contains 16 residues. V was shortened by 2 bases and J by 0 bases, with 14 bases between the two germline ends. CDR3 DNA: TGTGCCAGCAGTGAAATCTGGACTCTGGTCTCCTACGAGCAGTACTTC. Its protein product is CASSEIWTLVSYEQYF.

The table lists this clone with a few counts. This chain links TRBV27 with TRBJ1-3, with D possibly being TRBD1 (5 bases). Germline assignment: CDR1 MNHEY and CDR2 SMNVEV (reference sequence). Trimming removed 5 bases at V and 5 bases at J, with 13 bases between. The CDR3 has 14 amino acids. CDR3 protein: CASSLRQGRNTIYF. Here the CDR3 DNA reads TGTGCCAGCAGTCTCCGGCAGGGCCGAAACACCATATATTTT.

As DNA, the CDR3 is TGTGCCAGCTCACCGCGGACAGGGAGGAGTGAAAAACTGTTTTTT. It codes for CASSPRTGRSEKLFF. This chain links TRBV18 with TRBJ1-4, with 8 positions matching TRBD1. The germline V gene encodes CDR1 KGHSH and CDR2 LQKENI. Trimming removed 3 bases from V and 7 bases from J; junction bases left unmatched: 7. The CDR3 consists of 15 residues.

The rearrangement joins TRBV7-9 to TRBJ1-4; D not certain. V gave up 3 bases and J gave up 5 bases, with 10 bases separating them. Germline assignment: CDR1 SEHNR and CDR2 FQNEAQ (reference sequence). The CDR3 is made up of 14 amino acids. The CDR3 nucleotides read TGTGCCAGCAGCTTCTTGCGGGAAAATGAAAAACTGTTTTTT. Translating it yields CASSFLRENEKLFF.

The chain employs TRBV7-6 and TRBJ2-6; 7 nucleotides line up with TRBD1. The CDR3 is 14 amino acids. Per germline, CDR1 SGHVS and CDR2 FNYEAQ. The V and J ends lost 2 bases and 11 bases, in that order; junction bases with no gene match: 6. CDR3 in DNA: TGTGCCAGCAGCTTAAGGGACAGCTCTTACGTCCTGACTTTC. Encoded protein: CASSLRDSSYVLTF.

The chain employs TRBV5-1 and TRBJ2-5; D may match TRBD1 or TRBD2 (5 bases each). The CDR3 contains 14 residues. Deletions cut 4 bases from V and 1 base from J, with 11 bases between. Germline V gene data show CDR1 as SGHRS and CDR2 as YFSETQ. This chain's CDR3 is CASSRGEGQETQYF. CDR3 nucleotide sequence: TGCGCCAGCAGCCGGGGCGAAGGCCAAGAGACCCAGTACTTC.

This clone was seen only once. A far larger clone lies a single base away; this is likely a read error. Other DNA sequences in the same sample also yield this CDR3. The V and J genes are TRBV30 and TRBJ2-5, with unresolved D. The germline gives CDR1 GTSNPN, CDR2 SVGIG (reference sequence). The germline V and J ends were trimmed by 5 bases and 4 bases, with 17 bases remaining between them. This CDR3 is 14 amino acids long. The CDR3 protein is CAWGQNPIGETQYF. As DNA, the CDR3 is TGTGCCTGGGGCCAAAACCCCATAGGAGAGACCCAGTACTTC.

This chain joins TRBV7-2 and TRBJ2-7; 12 positions match TRBD2. Per germline, CDR1 SGHTA and CDR2 FQGNSA. CDR3 size: 17 residues. V shed 5 bases, J shed 2 bases, and the junction held 10 bases outside the gene matches. In DNA form, the CDR3 reads TGTGCCAGCAGCCTGCTAGCGGGAGGGCCCGACCCCTACGAGCAGTACTTC. The encoded protein is CASSLLAGGPDPYEQYF. Supplemented by reference TRBV7-2 and TRBJ2-7, the full variable domain reads GAGVSQSPSNKVTEKGKDVELRCDPISGHTALYWYRQSLGQGLEFLIYFQGNSAPDKSGLPSDRFSAERTGGSVSTLTIQRTQQEDSAVYLCASSLLAGGPDPYEQYFGPGTRLTVT.

Points on this clone: This may be a read error: a much more frequent sequence differs by one nucleotide. The chain is built from TRBV4-3 and TRBJ2-3; 8 bases fit TRBD1. The germline CDR1 and CDR2 sequences are LGHNA and YSLEER. This CDR3 spans 15 amino acids. CDR3 DNA: TGCGTCAGCAGCCAGGACAGGGCCCGCACAGATACGCAGTATTTT. Translating it yields CVSSQDRARTDTQYF.

V and J are TRBV7-9 and TRBJ1-2; 10 bases are a match to TRBD1. CDR1 and CDR2 from the germline V gene are SEHNR and FQNEAQ (reference sequence). CDR3 length: 17 amino acids. J was trimmed by 4 bases and V by 3 bases; bases with no gene match: 11. CDR3 in DNA: TGTGCCAGCAGCTTTTCCGGGACAGGGGTTTTTGTCTATGGCTACACCTTC. Translating gives CASSFSGTGVFVYGYTF.

The V call is TRBV11-3, the J call TRBJ2-2, with 9 bases aligning to TRBD2. CDR1 SGHNT and CDR2 YENEEA come from the germline V gene. This CDR3 region has 16 residues. With 5 bases clipped from V and 7 bases from J, the junction kept 11 bases outside the gene matches. CDR3 DNA: TGTGCCAGCAGCCCCGGGACTAGCTTCTCGAGCGGGGAGCTGTTTTTT. Protein: CASSPGTSFSSGELFF.

This clone turned up a few times. V is TRBV2 and J is TRBJ2-6, with D possibly being TRBD1 (6 bases). The CDR3 is 18 residues long. V was clipped by 7 bases and J by 0 bases, with 19 bases between them. CDR1 and CDR2 (germline): SNHLY, FYNNEI. CDR3 DNA sequence: TGTGCCAGCATTATGACAGGCTCCCATCTCTCTGGGGCCAACGTCCTGACTTTC. It specifies CASIMTGSHLSGANVLTF.

On this clone: Other DNA sequences of this sample code for an identical CDR3. Here the CDR3 DNA reads TGTGCCAGCATCCATGCGGGGAGCACCGAAGCTTTCTTT. It specifies CASIHAGSTEAFF. The V and J genes are TRBV25-1 and TRBJ1-1; D is ambiguous. Trimming removed 7 bases at V and 8 bases at J, with 17 bases between. Germline loops: CDR1 MGHDK, CDR2 SYGVNS. The CDR3 covers 13 residues.

The rearrangement joins TRBV28 to TRBJ2-2; D ambiguous. In germline, CDR1 is MDHEN, CDR2 SYDVKM. Trimming took 4 bases from V and 13 from J, leaving 10 bases between them. This CDR3 is built from 11 residues. This CDR3 reads CASSWASALFF. The DNA of the CDR3 is TGTGCCAGCAGTTGGGCGTCCGCGCTGTTTTTT.

The V and J genes are TRBV10-3 and TRBJ2-7, with 8 positions matching TRBD1. The CDR3 is 15 amino acids. Germline lookup yields CDR1 ENHRY and CDR2 SYGVKD. Trimming removed 0 bases from V and 2 bases from J; junction bases left unmatched: 3. The CDR3 sequence: CAISESRTGTYEQYF. For the CDR3, the DNA is TGTGCCATCAGTGAGTCGAGGACAGGGACCTACGAGCAGTACTTC.

Ten or more counts support this clone. The chain couples TRBV6-6 to TRBJ2-7; D is possibly TRBD2 (5 bases). The germline gives CDR1 MNHNY, CDR2 SVGAGI (reference sequence). Trimming shortened V by 9 bases and J by 4 bases, and 10 bases separated the two germline ends. CDR3 length: 11 amino acids. The CDR3 protein is CASGREYEQYF. The DNA for the CDR3 is TGTGCCAGTGGAAGGGAGTACGAGCAGTACTTC.

This chain links TRBV7-9 with TRBJ2-3; no definite D call. Germline V gene data show CDR1 as SEHNR and CDR2 as FQNEAQ (reference sequence). Trimming removed 6 bases from V and 4 bases from J, with 14 bases in between. The CDR3 is 14 amino acids. The CDR3 DNA is TGTGCCAGCAGTATAGGACGTGCACCAGATACGCAGTATTTT. Its protein product is CASSIGRAPDTQYF.

This clone was seen only a few times. The gene calls are TRBV27 and TRBJ2-5; no clear D. The DNA matches TRBJ2-7 better at its end, which makes the J call doubtful. Germline CDR1 MNHEY, CDR2 SMNVEV (reference sequence). This CDR3 has 13 residues. The CDR3 loop reads CASSLSRLSEQYF. DNA of the CDR3: TGTGCCAGCAGTTTGTCGAGGTTAAGCGAGCAGTACTTC.

This rearrangement joins TRBV30 to TRBJ2-1; weak D call: TRBD1 (6 bases). Germline CDR1 and CDR2: GTSNPN and SVGIG (reference sequence). Trimming pared 4 bases from V and 1 base from J, leaving 14 bases between. The CDR3 runs 15 residues. The CDR3 DNA sequence: TGTGCCTGGAAACCTACAGGGTATTCCTACAATGAGCAGTTCTTC. The encoded protein is CAWKPTGYSYNEQFF.

Concerning this clone: This likely traces to a read error, being one base from a far larger clone. The identical CDR3 is also encoded by other nucleotide sequences in the sample. The V gene is TRBV6-6, the J gene TRBJ2-6, with D perhaps matching TRBD1 (5 bases). Germline V CDR1 and CDR2: MNHNY, SVGAGI (reference sequence). The CDR3 has 13 amino acids. This CDR3 reads CASTESGANVLTF. The CDR3 coding sequence is TGTGCCAGCACCGAGAGTGGGGCCAACGTACTGACTTTC.

This clone was picked up one time. This chain links TRBV6-5 with TRBJ2-7; 8 positions match TRBD2. Trimming removed 5 bases from V and 6 bases from J; junction bases left unmatched: 12. The germline CDR1 and CDR2 sequences are MNHEY and SVGAGI. The CDR3 extends over 15 amino acids. The CDR3 region is CASSPRSGSFTEQYF. In DNA, the CDR3 is TGTGCCAGCAGTCCCCGGAGCGGGAGCTTTACCGAGCAGTACTTC.

V usage is TRBV5-1 and J usage is TRBJ1-2; the D is unclear. The CDR3 is 15 residues long. The germline V and J ends were trimmed by 0 bases and 0 bases, with 9 bases remaining between them. Per germline, CDR1 SGHRS and CDR2 YFSETQ. CDR3 loop: CASSLARMTNYGYTF. In DNA form, the CDR3 reads TGCGCCAGCAGCTTGGCCAGAATGACTAACTATGGCTACACCTTC. Based on the CDR3 plus reference TRBV5-1 and TRBJ1-2, the full variable domain is KAGVTQTPRYLIKTRGQQVTLSCSPISGHRSVSWYQQTPGQGLQFLFEYFSETQRNKGNFPGRFSGRQFSNSRSEMNVSTLELGDSALYLCASSLARMTNYGYTFGSGTRLTVV.

The gene calls are TRBV27 and TRBJ1-5, with a possible D match to TRBD1 (5 bases). Germline V gene data show CDR1 as MNHEY and CDR2 as SMNVEV (reference sequence). V lost 2 bases and J lost 0, with 8 bases in between. The CDR3 is made up of 15 amino acids. The CDR3 nucleotides read TGTGCCAGCAGTTTAAGACAGTCTAGCAATCAGCCCCAGCATTTT. This sequence encodes CASSLRQSSNQPQHF.

The chain is built from TRBV7-2 and TRBJ2-3, with D possibly TRBD1 on 6 matching bases. Germline CDR1 reads SGHTA; CDR2 reads FQGNSA. The V end lost 4 bases, the J end lost 6 bases, and 20 bases lay between the germline ends. CDR3 length: 16 residues. The CDR3 nucleotides are TGTGCCAGCAGCTCGCGGTTGGGGGCCGACTCCGATACGCAGTATTTT. Protein product: CASSSRLGADSDTQYF.

Regarding this clone: It differs at one base from a far larger clone, so likely a read error. The sample has other DNA sequences that encode this CDR3 too. The J gene is TRBJ2-3, the V gene TRBV25-1, with D perhaps assigned TRBD1 or TRBD2 (6 bases each). Trimming removed 2 bases at V and 6 bases at J, with 15 bases between. The V gene's germline CDR1 is MGHDK and CDR2 SYGVNS. The CDR3 sequence is 15 residues long. DNA for the CDR3: TGTGCCAGCAGTGAACGGGATAGGGGGGCGGATACGCAGTATTTT. Translation: CASSERDRGADTQYF. The complete variable domain, with remaining parts taken from reference TRBV25-1 and TRBJ2-3, reads EADIYQTPRYLVIGTGKKITLECSQTMGHDKMYWYQQDPGMELHLIHYSYGVNSTEKGDLSSESTVSRIRTEHFPLTLESARPSHTSQYLCASSERDRGADTQYFGPGTRLTVL.

This clone is a singleton in its sample. The genes are TRBV30 and TRBJ2-3; 8 bases map to TRBD2. The CDR3 extends over 14 amino acids. The V gene's germline CDR1 is GTSNPN and CDR2 SVGIG (reference sequence). J lost 11 bases, V lost 5 bases, and 15 bases had no gene match. CDR3 bases: TGTGCCTGGGCGTCGGGAGGGACACGGCGGGAGCAGTATTTT. The encoded protein is CAWASGGTRREQYF.